This T cell receptor (beta chain) is from a study of blood T cell repertoires in COVID-19. Study context: The origin of the acute and convalescent COVID-19 samples was the United States, Italy and Spain. PBMCs, B-cell-depleted T cells, or T cells were the source of the cDNA or gDNA that made up the material.

Per the original methods: Amplification with reference gene primers provided the estimates of nucleated cell counts. This table comes from immunoSEQ multiplex PCR, and its TCRdb copy is limited to in-frame clones, with some not included. That table gives V, J and clone size, and the DNA gave D and trimming. Altogether roughly 190,000 clones are present, 75% to 80% being singletons, with the ten largest covering 8.6%. This clone was seen a single time. Germline V gene lookup returns CDR1 LNHDA and CDR2 SQIVND (reference sequence). Trimming took 7 bases from V and 4 from J, leaving 22 bases between them. This CDR3 has 16 residues.

J is TRBJ1-1 and V is TRBV19; maybe TRBD1 (5 bases). The sequence derives from a woman in her forties or fifties with active or convalescent COVID-19. Sequenced: peripheral blood. As DNA, the CDR3 is TGTGCCAGTACAAAACCGGCATCGGGGAGGGGCACTGAAGCTTTCTTT. It codes for CASTKPASGRGTEAFF.